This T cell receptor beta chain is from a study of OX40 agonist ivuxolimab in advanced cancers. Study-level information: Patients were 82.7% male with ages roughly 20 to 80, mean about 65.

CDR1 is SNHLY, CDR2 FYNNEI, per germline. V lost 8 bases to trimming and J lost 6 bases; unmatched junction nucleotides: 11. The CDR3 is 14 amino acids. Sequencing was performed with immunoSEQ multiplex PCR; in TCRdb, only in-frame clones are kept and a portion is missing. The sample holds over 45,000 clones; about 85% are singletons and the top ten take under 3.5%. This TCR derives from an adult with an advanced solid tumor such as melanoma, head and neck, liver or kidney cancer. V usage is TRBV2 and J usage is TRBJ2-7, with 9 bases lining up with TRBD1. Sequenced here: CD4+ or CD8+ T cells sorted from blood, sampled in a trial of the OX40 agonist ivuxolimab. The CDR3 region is CASGGTGSIGEQYF. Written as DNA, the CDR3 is TGTGCCAGCGGGGGGACAGGGTCTATCGGCGAGCAGTACTTC. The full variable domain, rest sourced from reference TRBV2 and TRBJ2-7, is EPEVTQTPSHQVTQMGQEVILRCVPISNHLYFYWYRQILGQKVEFLVSFYNNEISEKSEIFDDQFSVERPDGSNFTLKIRSTKLEDSAMYFCASGGTGSIGEQYFGPGTRLTVT.